Sequencing of this T cell receptor beta chain was carried out in a study of OX40 agonist ivuxolimab in advanced cancers. The assay was immunoSEQ multiplex PCR, and TCRdb's table has in-frame clones only and misses some. The table has about 17,000 clones, just under 80% seen once. This specimen was CD4+ or CD8+ T cells sorted from blood, taken in a trial of the OX40 agonist ivuxolimab. This TCR was sampled from an adult with an advanced solid tumor such as melanoma, head and neck, liver or kidney cancer.

The CDR3 spells CASSPGNTLDNEQFF. The CDR3 DNA reads as TGTGCCAGCAGCCCGGGAAACACCCTCGACAATGAGCAGTTCTTC. The chain employs TRBV7-8 and TRBJ2-1, with D possibly being TRBD2 (5 bases). V was clipped by 5 bases and J by 5 bases, with 16 bases between them. Germline V gene data show CDR1 as SGHVS and CDR2 as FQNEAQ. The length of the CDR3 is 15 residues.